Below are 23 T cell receptor beta chains sequenced from a single sample in a study of T-cell memory formation after mild COVID-19. From the 5' RACE reads, TCRdb called clonotypes with MiXCR, one entry per CDR3 protein. The table includes 450,000 or so distinct CDR3 sequences, around 20% detected once. Specimen: PBMCs or a T cell subset sorted from them (not recorded which). The receptors here all came from an adult woman who had mild COVID-19 (a few samples of this study predate the infection). Cell type and time point are not known.

This clonotype was picked up a small number of times. V usage is TRBV5-1 and J usage is TRBJ2-5, with D perhaps matching TRBD2 (6 bases). The CDR3 spans 15 residues. Germline V gene data show CDR1 as SGHRS and CDR2 as YFSETQ. Trimming took 5 bases from V and 5 from J, leaving 19 bases between them. This CDR3 reads CASSLRSTGGETQYF. CDR3 sequence (DNA): TGCGCCAGCAGTTTACGGAGTACCGGAGGGGAGACCCAGTACTTC.

This clonotype was counted ten times or more. Mismatch with germline at one junction end may stem from a read error. The chain is built from TRBV7-9 and TRBJ2-7; D not resolved. This CDR3 is 13 amino acids long. Germline CDR1 is SEHNR and CDR2 is FQNEAQ (reference sequence). As DNA, the CDR3 is TGTGCCAGCAGCCAACCCCCGGGCCCCGAGAAGTACTTC. Encoded protein: CASSQPPGPEKYF. The variable domain in full, completed from reference TRBV7-9 and TRBJ2-7, reads DTGVSQNPRHKITKRGQNVTFRCDPISEHNRLYWYRQTLGQGPEFLTYFQNEAQLEKSRLLSDRFSAERPKGSFSTLEIQRTEQGDSAMYLCASSQPPGPEKYFGPGTRLTVT.

This clonotype occurred a few times. The chain has TRBV27 and TRBJ2-7; TRBD1 matches 7 bases. Looked up from germline, CDR1 is MNHEY and CDR2 is SMNVEV (reference sequence). Losses at the gene ends were 2 bases for V and 2 bases for J; bases not matched to a gene: 6. This CDR3 region has 15 residues. CDR3 in amino acids: CASSLGDSYAYEQYF. As DNA, the CDR3 is TGTGCCAGCAGTTTAGGGGACAGCTATGCCTACGAGCAGTACTTC.

This clonotype turned up a few times. The chain carries TRBV5-1 and TRBJ2-3; a possible D gene is TRBD2 (6 bases). The germline V gene encodes CDR1 SGHRS and CDR2 YFSETQ. The V end lost 2 bases, the J end lost 0 bases, and 10 bases lay between the germline ends. This CDR3 is built from 15 residues. This CDR3 is CASSFLATSTDTQYF. The CDR3 nucleotides read TGCGCCAGCAGCTTCCTAGCGACTAGCACAGATACGCAGTATTTT.

This clonotype was detected a few times. The V and J genes are TRBV5-5 and TRBJ2-1; D might be TRBD1 (6 bases). This CDR3 is 15 amino acids long. Germline V gives CDR1 SGHKS, CDR2 YYEKEE (reference sequence). The V gene lost 1 base and the J gene lost 7 bases, with 15 bases spanning the gap. The CDR3, as DNA: TGTGCCAGCAGCTTGAGACAGGCCTCGGGGAATGAGCAGTTCTTC. Translating gives CASSLRQASGNEQFF. The variable domain in full, with the rest retrieved from reference TRBV5-5 and TRBJ2-1, is DAGVTQSPTHLIKTRGQQVTLRCSPISGHKSVSWYQQVLGQGPQFIFQYYEKEERGRGNFPDRFSARQFPNYSSELNVNALLLGDSALYLCASSLRQASGNEQFFGPGTRLTVL.

Many counts were recorded for this clonotype. CDR3 sequence reads: CSASSGHPNSPLHF. CDR3 in DNA: TGCAGTGCTAGTTCGGGCCATCCCAATTCACCCCTCCACTTT. The chain employs TRBV20-1 and TRBJ1-6; no reliable D call. Germline loops: CDR1 DFQATT, CDR2 SNEGSKA (reference sequence). V was clipped by 3 bases and J by 7 bases, with 13 bases between them. The CDR3 contains 14 residues.

CDR3 in amino acids: CASNGGTSSYEQYF. CDR3 nucleotides: TGCGCCAGCAATGGGGGGACGAGCTCCTACGAGCAGTACTTC. The V call is TRBV5-1, the J call TRBJ2-7, with D possibly matching TRBD2 (6 bases). The CDR3 runs to 14 residues. Between the trimmed V and J ends, which lost 6 bases and 0 bases, there was a span of 13 bases. Germline V gene lookup returns CDR1 SGHRS and CDR2 YFSETQ.

V and J are TRBV7-9 and TRBJ2-5; either TRBD1 or TRBD2 may supply D (5 bases each). The CDR3 has 14 residues. V was pared by 6 bases and J by 1 base, with 12 bases between. The germline V gene has CDR1 SEHNR and CDR2 FQNEAQ (reference sequence). The CDR3 loop is CASRPGTAQETQYF. DNA of the CDR3: TGTGCCAGCAGACCAGGGACCGCCCAAGAGACCCAGTACTTC.

The V call is TRBV5-1, the J call TRBJ2-3; 13 bases are a match to TRBD2. The V and J ends lost 4 bases and 3 bases, in that order; junction bases with no gene match: 14. The CDR3 loop spans 19 amino acids. CDR1 is SGHRS, CDR2 YFSETQ, per germline. CDR3 sequence: CASSSGATSGRRSTDTQYF. CDR3 nucleotides: TGCGCCAGCAGCAGTGGGGCGACTAGCGGGAGGAGAAGTACAGATACGCAGTATTTT.

The chain links TRBV10-3 to TRBJ1-1; weak D call: TRBD1 (6 bases). The CDR3 loop spans 15 amino acids. Trimming removed 2 bases from V and 1 base from J, with 11 bases in between. Germline CDR1 and CDR2: ENHRY and SYGVKD. The CDR3 is CAISEPRGGNTEAFF. CDR3 bases: TGTGCCATCAGTGAGCCCAGGGGAGGGAACACTGAAGCTTTCTTT.

This clonotype was found many times. CDR3 nucleotide sequence: TGTGCCAGCAGTACCCCCGGGGCTAACACAGATACGCAGTATTTT. This codes for CASSTPGANTDTQYF. V usage is TRBV5-6 and J usage is TRBJ2-3, with D tentatively TRBD1 or TRBD2 (5 bases each). Deletions cut 5 bases from V and 2 bases from J, with 15 bases between. The CDR3 contains 15 residues. Germline-derived CDR1 and CDR2 are SGHDT and YYEEEE.

This clonotype was counted at least ten times. J is TRBJ1-1 and V is TRBV20-1; weak D call: TRBD1 (6 bases). This CDR3 is built from 11 residues. The V end lost 6 bases, the J end lost 1 base, and 6 bases lay between the germline ends. Germline CDR1 is DFQATT and CDR2 is SNEGSKA (reference sequence). CDR3 sequence: CSATGNTEAFF. The CDR3 DNA reads as TGCAGTGCGACAGGGAACACTGAAGCTTTCTTT.

The rearrangement joins TRBV20-1 to TRBJ2-5, with 8 bases lining up with TRBD2. This CDR3 has 13 residues. V was clipped by 3 bases and J by 2 bases; unmatched bases: 2. Germline-derived CDR1 and CDR2 are DFQATT and SNEGSKA (reference sequence). The CDR3 reads CSASGGVQETQYF. For the CDR3, the DNA is TGCAGTGCTAGCGGGGGGGTACAAGAGACCCAGTACTTC.

This clonotype was seen repeatedly, ten times or more. This sequence joins TRBV3-1 and TRBJ2-2, with D tentatively TRBD1 or TRBD2 (6 bases each). CDR1 is LGHDT and CDR2 is YNNKEL in the germline V gene (reference sequence). Trimming removed 8 bases at V and 4 bases at J, with 14 bases between. This CDR3 spans 14 amino acids. In DNA form, the CDR3 reads TGTGCCAGCGGAGCCGGGGGCGGCACCGGGGAGCTGTTTTTT. It translates to CASGAGGGTGELFF.

This clonotype was seen only a few times. This sequence joins TRBV19 and TRBJ1-1, with D maybe TRBD1 (6 bases). There are 13 residues in the CDR3. V was pared by 1 base and J by 5 bases, with 8 bases between. Per the germline V gene, CDR1 is LNHDA and CDR2 is SQIVND (reference sequence). CDR3 amino acids: CASSIAGVTEAFF. As DNA, the CDR3 is TGTGCCAGTAGTATAGCAGGGGTTACTGAAGCTTTCTTT.

The V gene is TRBV25-1, the J gene TRBJ1-1; D ambiguous. Germline lookup yields CDR1 MGHDK and CDR2 SYGVNS. The CDR3 is made up of 15 amino acids. V lost 1 base, J lost 1 base, and 10 bases lay in between. The CDR3 DNA is TGTGCCAGCAGTGAATTAGGTCAGGAGAACACTGAAGCTTTCTTT. This sequence encodes CASSELGQENTEAFF.

The V gene is TRBV9, the J gene TRBJ1-1; D is ambiguous. The CDR3 spans 13 residues. The V and J ends lost 0 bases and 3 bases respectively, with 6 bases between them. CDR1 is SGDLS and CDR2 is YYNGEE in the germline V gene. CDR3 DNA sequence: TGTGCCAGCAGCGTAGAGGGTTACACTGAAGCTTTCTTT. Encoded protein: CASSVEGYTEAFF.

CDR3 nucleotide sequence: TGTGCCAGCAGCGGCGCCGTGTCCTGGACCGGGGAGCTGTTTTTT. Protein: CASSGAVSWTGELFF. The rearrangement uses TRBV11-2 and TRBJ2-2; D gene unclear. From germline, CDR1 is SGHAT and CDR2 FQNNGV. Trimming stripped 5 bases from V and 5 bases from J, with 15 bases between. This CDR3 has 15 residues.

The chain employs TRBV29-1 and TRBJ1-2; 7 bases match TRBD1. The V gene end was trimmed by 0 bases and the J gene end by 5 bases; junction bases not matched to a gene: 12. CDR1 is SQVTM, CDR2 ANQGSEA, per germline. This CDR3 is 16 amino acids long. The CDR3 region is CSVEEVDAGTAYGYTF. CDR3 nucleotide sequence: TGCAGCGTTGAAGAGGTCGACGCGGGGACAGCGTATGGCTACACCTTC. Full variable domain (outside the CDR3, taken from reference TRBV29-1 and TRBJ1-2): SAVISQKPSRDICQRGTSLTIQCQVDSQVTMMFWYRQQPGQSLTLIATANQGSEATYESGFVIDKFPISRPNLTFSTLTVSNMSPEDSSIYLCSVEEVDAGTAYGYTFGSGTRLTVV.

This clonotype was seen only a few times. This chain uses TRBV6-5 with TRBJ2-5; D is unresolved. This CDR3 has 14 amino acids. V shed 0 bases and J shed 4 bases, with 9 bases lying between them. Germline V CDR1 and CDR2: MNHEY, SVGAGI. This CDR3 is CASSYSATLETQYF. In nucleotides, the CDR3 is TGTGCCAGCAGTTACTCAGCGACCTTAGAGACCCAGTACTTC.

This clonotype was observed a handful of times. The genes are TRBV12-3 or TRBV12-4 and TRBJ1-2; D is unclear. The CDR3 length is 14 residues. The V end was cut by 4 bases, the J end by 8 bases, with 17 bases between. This CDR3 reads CASSSARGGNGYTF. CDR3 nucleotides: TGTGCCAGCAGTTCCGCTCGGGGAGGGAACGGCTACACCTTC.

This clonotype has just a few counts. V is TRBV12-3 or TRBV12-4 and J is TRBJ1-5, with TRBD1 as a possible D gene (6 bases). The CDR3 covers 16 residues. The ends were cut back, 1 base at V and 1 base at J, with 11 bases in the middle. The CDR3 loop is CASSLGRQESNQPQHF. CDR3 DNA sequence: TGTGCCAGCAGTTTAGGGCGACAGGAAAGCAATCAGCCCCAGCATTTT.

This clonotype was detected only a few times. The CDR3 nucleotides are TGTGCCAGCAGACCCACACCGGGACAGGGTGGTTCCGAGCAGTACTTC. It yields the protein CASRPTPGQGGSEQYF. The chain joins TRBV6-5 to TRBJ2-7; 9 bases line up with TRBD1. J was trimmed by 6 bases and V by 6 bases; bases with no gene match: 15. Germline-derived CDR1 and CDR2 are MNHEY and SVGAGI. The length of the CDR3 is 16 residues.